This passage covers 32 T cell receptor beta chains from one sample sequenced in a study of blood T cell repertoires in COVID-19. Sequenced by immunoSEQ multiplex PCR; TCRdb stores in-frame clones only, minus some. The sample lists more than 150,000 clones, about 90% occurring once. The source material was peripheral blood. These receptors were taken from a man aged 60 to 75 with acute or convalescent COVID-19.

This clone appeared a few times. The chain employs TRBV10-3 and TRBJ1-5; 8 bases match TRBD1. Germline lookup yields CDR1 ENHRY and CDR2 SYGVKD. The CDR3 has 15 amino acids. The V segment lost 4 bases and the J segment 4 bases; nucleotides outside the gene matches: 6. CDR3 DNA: TGTGCCATCAGTGCCGGGACAGGCTTTAATCAGCCCCAGCATTTT. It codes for CAISAGTGFNQPQHF.

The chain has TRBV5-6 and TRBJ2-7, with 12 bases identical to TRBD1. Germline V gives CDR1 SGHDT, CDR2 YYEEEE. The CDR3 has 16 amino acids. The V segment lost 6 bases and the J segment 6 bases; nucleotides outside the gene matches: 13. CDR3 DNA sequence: TGTGCCAGCACGGGACAGGGGGCAGTTCGAGGCGCCGAGCAGTACTTC. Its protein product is CASTGQGAVRGAEQYF.

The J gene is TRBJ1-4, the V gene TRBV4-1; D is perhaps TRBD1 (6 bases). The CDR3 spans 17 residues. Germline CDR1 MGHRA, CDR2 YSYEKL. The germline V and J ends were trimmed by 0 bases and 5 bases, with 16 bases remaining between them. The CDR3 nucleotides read TGCGCCAGCAGCCAAGAAGGGACAACCGCCCCAAATGAAAAACTGTTTTTT. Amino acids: CASSQEGTTAPNEKLFF.

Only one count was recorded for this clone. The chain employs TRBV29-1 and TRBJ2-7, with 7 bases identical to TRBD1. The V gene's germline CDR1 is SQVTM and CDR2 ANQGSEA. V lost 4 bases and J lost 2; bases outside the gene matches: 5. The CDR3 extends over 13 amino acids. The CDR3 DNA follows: TGCAGCGTTGTAGGGGGCGAGGCCTACGAGCAGTACTTC. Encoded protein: CSVVGGEAYEQYF.

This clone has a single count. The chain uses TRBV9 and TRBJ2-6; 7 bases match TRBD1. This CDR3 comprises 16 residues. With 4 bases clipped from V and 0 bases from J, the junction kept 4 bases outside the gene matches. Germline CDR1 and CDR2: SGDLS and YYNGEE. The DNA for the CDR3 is TGTGCCAGCAGCCCAGGGGGATACTCTGGGGCCAACGTCCTGACTTTC. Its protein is CASSPGGYSGANVLTF.

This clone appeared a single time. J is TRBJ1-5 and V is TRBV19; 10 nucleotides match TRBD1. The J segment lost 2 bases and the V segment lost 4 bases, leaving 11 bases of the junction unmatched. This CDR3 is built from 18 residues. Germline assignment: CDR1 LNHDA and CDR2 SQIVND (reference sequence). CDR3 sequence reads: CASSNRDRGSRGNQPQHF. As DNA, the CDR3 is TGTGCCAGTAGTAACCGGGACAGGGGTAGCAGGGGCAATCAGCCCCAGCATTTT.

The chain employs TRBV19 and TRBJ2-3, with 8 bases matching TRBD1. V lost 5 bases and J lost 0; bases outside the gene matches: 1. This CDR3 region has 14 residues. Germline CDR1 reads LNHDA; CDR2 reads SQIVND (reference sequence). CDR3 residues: CASSDRGSTDTQYF. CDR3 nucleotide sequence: TGTGCCAGTAGTGACAGGGGAAGCACAGATACGCAGTATTTT.

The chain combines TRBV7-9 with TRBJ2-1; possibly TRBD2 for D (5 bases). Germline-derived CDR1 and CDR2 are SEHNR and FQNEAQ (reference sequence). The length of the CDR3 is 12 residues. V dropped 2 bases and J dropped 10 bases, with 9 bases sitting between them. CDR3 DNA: TGTGCCAGCAGCTTAATCGGAGGAGAGCAGTTCTTC. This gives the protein CASSLIGGEQFF.

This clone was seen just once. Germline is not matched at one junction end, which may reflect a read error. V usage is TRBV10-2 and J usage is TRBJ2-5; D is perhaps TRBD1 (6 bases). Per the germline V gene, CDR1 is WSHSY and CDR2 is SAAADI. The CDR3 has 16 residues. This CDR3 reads CASSEWGTTTQDTQYF. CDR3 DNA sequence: TGCGCCAGCAGTGAGTGGGGGACAACTACCCAAGATACCCAGTACTTC.

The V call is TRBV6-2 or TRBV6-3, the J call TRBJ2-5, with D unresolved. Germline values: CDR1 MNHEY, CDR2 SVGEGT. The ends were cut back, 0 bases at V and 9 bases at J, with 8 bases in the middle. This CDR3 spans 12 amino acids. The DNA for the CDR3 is TGTGCCAGCAGTTACTCACCGGTGGCCCAGTACTTC. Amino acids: CASSYSPVAQYF.

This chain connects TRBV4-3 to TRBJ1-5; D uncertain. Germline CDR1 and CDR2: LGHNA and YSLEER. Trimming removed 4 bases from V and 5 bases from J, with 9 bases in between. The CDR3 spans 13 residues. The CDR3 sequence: CASSPNKYQPQHF. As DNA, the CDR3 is TGCGCCAGCAGCCCAAACAAATATCAGCCCCAGCATTTT.

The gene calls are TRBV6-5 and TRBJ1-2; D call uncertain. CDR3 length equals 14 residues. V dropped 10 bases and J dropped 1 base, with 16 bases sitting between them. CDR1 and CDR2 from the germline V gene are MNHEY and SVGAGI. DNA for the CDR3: TGTGCCACTAAAGAGGGCGTATTTAACTATGGCTACACCTTC. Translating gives CATKEGVFNYGYTF.

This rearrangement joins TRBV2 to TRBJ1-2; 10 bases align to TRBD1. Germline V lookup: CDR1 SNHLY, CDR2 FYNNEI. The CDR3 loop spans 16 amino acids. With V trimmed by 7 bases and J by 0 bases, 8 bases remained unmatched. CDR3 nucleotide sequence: TGTGCCAGCACCCCGACAGGGGGCTACGCTAACTATGGCTACACCTTC. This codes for CASTPTGGYANYGYTF.

Written as DNA, the CDR3 is TGCGCCAGCAGCCAAGTCCCAGCAACTAATGAAAAACTGTTTTTT. This sequence encodes CASSQVPATNEKLFF. This rearrangement joins TRBV4-1 to TRBJ1-4; D ambiguous. CDR1 and CDR2 (germline): MGHRA, YSYEKL. V was trimmed by 1 base and J by 0 bases, leaving 6 bases between them. The CDR3 covers 15 residues.

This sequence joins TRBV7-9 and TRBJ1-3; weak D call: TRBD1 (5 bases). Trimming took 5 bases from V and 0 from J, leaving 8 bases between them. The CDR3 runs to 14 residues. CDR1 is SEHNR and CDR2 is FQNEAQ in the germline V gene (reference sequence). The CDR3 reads CASSKGNSGNTIYF. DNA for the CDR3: TGTGCCAGCAGCAAGGGGAACTCTGGAAACACCATATATTTT.

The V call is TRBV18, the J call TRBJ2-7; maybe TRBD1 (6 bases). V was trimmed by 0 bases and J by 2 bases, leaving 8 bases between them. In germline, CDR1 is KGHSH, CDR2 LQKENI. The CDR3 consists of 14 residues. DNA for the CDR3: TGTGCCAGCTCACCACCTACAGGGACCTACGAGCAGTACTTC. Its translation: CASSPPTGTYEQYF.

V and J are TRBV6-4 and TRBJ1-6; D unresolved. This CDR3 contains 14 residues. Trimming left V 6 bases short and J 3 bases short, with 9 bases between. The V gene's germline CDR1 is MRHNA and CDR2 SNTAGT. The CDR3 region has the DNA TGTGCCAGCAGCCCCTCGAGCTATAATTCACCCCTCCACTTT. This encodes CASSPSSYNSPLHF.

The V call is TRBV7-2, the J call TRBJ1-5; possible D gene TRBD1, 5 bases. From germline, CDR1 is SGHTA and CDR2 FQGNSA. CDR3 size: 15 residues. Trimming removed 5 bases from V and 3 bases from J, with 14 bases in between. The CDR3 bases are TGTGCCAGCAGCCCCAATTCAGGGCTCAATCAGCCCCAGCATTTT. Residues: CASSPNSGLNQPQHF.

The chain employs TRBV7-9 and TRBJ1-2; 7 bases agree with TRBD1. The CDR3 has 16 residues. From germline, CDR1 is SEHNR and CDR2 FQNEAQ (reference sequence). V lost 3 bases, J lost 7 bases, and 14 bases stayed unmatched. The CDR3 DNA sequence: TGTGCCAGCAGCTTTAGGTTTCGACAGGGCCCCTCTGGCTACACCTTC. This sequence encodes CASSFRFRQGPSGYTF.

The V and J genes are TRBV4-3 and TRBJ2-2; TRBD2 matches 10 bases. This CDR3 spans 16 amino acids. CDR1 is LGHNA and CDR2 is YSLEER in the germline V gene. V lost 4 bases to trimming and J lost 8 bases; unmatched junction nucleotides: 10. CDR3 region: CASSLIAGGPIGELFF. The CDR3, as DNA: TGCGCCAGCAGCCTAATAGCGGGGGGTCCCATAGGGGAGCTGTTTTTT.

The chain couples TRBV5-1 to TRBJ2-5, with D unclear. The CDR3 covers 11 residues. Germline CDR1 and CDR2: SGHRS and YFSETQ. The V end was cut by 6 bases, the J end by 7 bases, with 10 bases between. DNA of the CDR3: TGCGCCAGCACTCAATCGGGGACCCAGTACTTC. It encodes CASTQSGTQYF.

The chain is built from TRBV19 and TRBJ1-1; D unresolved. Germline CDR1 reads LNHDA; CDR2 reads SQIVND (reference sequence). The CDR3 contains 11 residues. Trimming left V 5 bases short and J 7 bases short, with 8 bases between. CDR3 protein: CASSLKYEAFF. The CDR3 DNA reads TGTGCCAGTAGTCTAAAGTATGAAGCTTTCTTT.

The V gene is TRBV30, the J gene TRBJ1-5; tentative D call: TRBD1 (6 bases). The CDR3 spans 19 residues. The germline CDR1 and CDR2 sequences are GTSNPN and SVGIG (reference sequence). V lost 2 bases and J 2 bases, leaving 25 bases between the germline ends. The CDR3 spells CAWSPPAQGRVFRNQPQHF. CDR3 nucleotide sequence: TGTGCCTGGAGTCCACCAGCGCAGGGGCGCGTATTTCGCAATCAGCCCCAGCATTTT.

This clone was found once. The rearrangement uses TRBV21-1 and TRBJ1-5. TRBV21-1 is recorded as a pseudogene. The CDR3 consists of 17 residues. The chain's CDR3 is CASSKVGPGGRDQPQHF. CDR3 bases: TGTGCCAGCAGCAAAGTGGGGCCGGGGGGCCGAGATCAGCCCCAGCATTTT.

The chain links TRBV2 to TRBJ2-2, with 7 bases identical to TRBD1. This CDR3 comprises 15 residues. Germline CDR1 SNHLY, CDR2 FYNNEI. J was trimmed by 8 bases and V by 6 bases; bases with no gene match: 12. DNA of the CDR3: TGTGCCAGCAGCGGGGACAGAGCAACTCGGGGGGAGCTGTTTTTT. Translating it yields CASSGDRATRGELFF.

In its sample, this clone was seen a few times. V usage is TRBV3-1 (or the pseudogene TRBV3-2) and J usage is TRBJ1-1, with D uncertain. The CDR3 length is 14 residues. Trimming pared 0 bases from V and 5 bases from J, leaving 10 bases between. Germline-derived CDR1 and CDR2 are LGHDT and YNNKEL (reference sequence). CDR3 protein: CASSQEVGRTEAFF. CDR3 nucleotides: TGTGCCAGCAGCCAAGAGGTGGGCAGGACTGAAGCTTTCTTT.

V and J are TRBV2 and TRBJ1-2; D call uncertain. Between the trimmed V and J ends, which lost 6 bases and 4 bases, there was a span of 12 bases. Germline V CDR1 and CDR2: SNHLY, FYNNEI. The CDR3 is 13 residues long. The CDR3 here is CASSGNRIYGYTF. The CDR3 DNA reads TGTGCCAGCAGCGGAAACAGAATCTATGGCTACACCTTC.

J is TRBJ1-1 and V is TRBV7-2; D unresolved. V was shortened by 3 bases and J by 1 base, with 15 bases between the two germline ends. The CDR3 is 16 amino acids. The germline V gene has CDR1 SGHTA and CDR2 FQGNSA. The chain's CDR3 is CASSFRGPNGNTEAFF. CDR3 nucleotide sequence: TGTGCCAGCAGCTTCCGAGGCCCGAACGGGAACACTGAAGCTTTCTTT.

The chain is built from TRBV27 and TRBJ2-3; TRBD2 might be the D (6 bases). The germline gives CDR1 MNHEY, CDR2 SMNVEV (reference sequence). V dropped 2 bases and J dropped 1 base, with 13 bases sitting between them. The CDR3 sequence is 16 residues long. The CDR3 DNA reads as TGTGCCAGCAGTTTAAGGGCCAGGGAGGGCACAGATACGCAGTATTTT. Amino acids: CASSLRAREGTDTQYF.

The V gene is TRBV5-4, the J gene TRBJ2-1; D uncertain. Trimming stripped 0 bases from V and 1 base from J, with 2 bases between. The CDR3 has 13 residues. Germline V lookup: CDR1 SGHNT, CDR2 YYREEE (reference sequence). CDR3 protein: CASSLASYNEQFF. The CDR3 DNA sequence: TGTGCCAGCAGCTTGGCATCCTACAATGAGCAGTTCTTC.

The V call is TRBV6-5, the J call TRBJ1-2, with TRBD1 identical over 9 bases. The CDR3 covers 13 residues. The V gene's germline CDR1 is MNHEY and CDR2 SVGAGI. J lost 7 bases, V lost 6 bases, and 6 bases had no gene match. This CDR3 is CASSPDRGAGYTF. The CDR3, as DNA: TGTGCCAGCAGCCCGGACAGGGGTGCTGGCTACACCTTC.

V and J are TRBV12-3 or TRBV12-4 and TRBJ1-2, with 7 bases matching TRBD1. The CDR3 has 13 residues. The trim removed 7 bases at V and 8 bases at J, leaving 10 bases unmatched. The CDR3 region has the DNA TGTGCCAGCACCAAACAAGGACAGGCCGGCTACACCTTC. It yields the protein CASTKQGQAGYTF.